This TCR beta chain was recovered during a study of blood T cells in healthy people across ages. Primed by a sample-barcoded 5' primer and a J-beta primer mix, a second PCR proceeded for roughly 6 to 12 cycles. MiXCR was run by TCRdb on the 5' RACE reads, yielding one entry per CDR3 protein. In the table there are around 990,000 distinct CDR3 sequences, approximately 25% of which are singletons. Trimming pared 1 base from V and 4 bases from J, leaving 11 bases between. This CDR3 region has 14 residues. Looked up from germline, CDR1 is SQVTM and CDR2 is ANQGSEA. This clonotype turned up a few times. These data were also reused for a study on T cells of mothers and their children.

The TCR was taken from a girl aged 2-15 years in good health. Input material: blood. The chain couples TRBV29-1 to TRBJ1-3; no clear D gene. CDR3 sequence: CSVEGQKRGNTIYF. CDR3 coding DNA: TGCAGCGTTGAAGGGCAGAAGCGCGGAAACACCATATATTTT.